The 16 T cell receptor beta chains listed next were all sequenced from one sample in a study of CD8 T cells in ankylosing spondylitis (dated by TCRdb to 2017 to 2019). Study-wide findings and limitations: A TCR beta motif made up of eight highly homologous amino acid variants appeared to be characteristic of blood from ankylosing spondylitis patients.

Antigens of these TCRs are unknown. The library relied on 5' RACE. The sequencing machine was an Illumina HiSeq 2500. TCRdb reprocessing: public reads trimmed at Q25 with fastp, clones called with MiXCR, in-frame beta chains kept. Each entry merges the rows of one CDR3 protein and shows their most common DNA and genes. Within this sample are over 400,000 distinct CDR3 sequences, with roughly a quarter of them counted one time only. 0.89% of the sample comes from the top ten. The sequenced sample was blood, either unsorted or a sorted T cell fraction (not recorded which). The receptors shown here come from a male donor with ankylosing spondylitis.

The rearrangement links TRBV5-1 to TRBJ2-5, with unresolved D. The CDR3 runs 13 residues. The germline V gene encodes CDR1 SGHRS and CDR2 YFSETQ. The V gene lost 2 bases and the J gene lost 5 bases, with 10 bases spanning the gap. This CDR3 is CASSLEARETQYF. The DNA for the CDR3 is TGCGCCAGCAGCTTAGAGGCCCGGGAGACCCAGTACTTC.

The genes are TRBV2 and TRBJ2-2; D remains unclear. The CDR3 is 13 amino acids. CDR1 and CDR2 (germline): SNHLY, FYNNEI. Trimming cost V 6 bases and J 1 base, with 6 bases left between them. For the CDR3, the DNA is TGTGCCAGCAGGGCTAGGAACACCGGGGAGCTGTTTTTT. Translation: CASRARNTGELFF.

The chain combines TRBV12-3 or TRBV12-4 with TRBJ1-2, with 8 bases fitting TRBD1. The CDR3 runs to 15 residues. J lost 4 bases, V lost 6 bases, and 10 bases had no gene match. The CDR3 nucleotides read TGTGCCAGCAGGATTTCAGGGGGCCGACTCTATGGCTACACCTTC. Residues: CASRISGGRLYGYTF.

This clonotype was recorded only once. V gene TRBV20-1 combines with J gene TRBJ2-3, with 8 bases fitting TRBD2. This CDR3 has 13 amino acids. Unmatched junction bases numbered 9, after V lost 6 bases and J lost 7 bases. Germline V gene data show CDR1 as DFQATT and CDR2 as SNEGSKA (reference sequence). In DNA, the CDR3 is TGCAGTGCCCATAGCGGGAAGGTATATACGCAGTATTTT. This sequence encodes CSAHSGKVYTQYF.

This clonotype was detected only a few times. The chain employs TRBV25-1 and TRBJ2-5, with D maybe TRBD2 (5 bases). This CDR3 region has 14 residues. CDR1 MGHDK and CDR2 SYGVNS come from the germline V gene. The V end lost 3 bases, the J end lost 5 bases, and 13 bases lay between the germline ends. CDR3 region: CASSDVLAGETQYF. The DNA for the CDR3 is TGTGCCAGCAGTGACGTTCTAGCTGGCGAGACCCAGTACTTC.

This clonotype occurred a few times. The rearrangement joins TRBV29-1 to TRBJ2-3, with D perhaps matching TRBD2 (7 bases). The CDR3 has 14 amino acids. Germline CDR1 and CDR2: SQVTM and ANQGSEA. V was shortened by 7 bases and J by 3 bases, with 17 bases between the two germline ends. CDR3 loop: CSGGGGSGTDTQYF. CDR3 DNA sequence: TGCAGCGGGGGAGGGGGGAGCGGGACAGATACGCAGTATTTT.

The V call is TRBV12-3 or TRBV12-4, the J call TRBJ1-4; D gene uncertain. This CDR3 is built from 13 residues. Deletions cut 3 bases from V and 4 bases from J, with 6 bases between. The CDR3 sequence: CASSLRNNEKLFF. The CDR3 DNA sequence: TGTGCCAGCAGTTTGCGGAATAATGAAAAACTGTTTTTT.

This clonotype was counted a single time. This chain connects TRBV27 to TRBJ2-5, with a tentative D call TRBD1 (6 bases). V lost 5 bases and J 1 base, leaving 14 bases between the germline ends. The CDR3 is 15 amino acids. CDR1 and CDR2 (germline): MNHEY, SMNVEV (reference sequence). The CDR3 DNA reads TGTGCCAGCAGTACCCGTCGGGACATCCAAGAGACCCAGTACTTC. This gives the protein CASSTRRDIQETQYF.

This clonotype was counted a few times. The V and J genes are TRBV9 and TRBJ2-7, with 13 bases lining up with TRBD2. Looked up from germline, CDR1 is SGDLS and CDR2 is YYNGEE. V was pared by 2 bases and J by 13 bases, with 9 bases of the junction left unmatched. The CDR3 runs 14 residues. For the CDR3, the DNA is TGTGCCAGCAGCGTCGGACTAGCGGGAGAACCTCTATACGTC. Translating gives CASSVGLAGEPLYV.

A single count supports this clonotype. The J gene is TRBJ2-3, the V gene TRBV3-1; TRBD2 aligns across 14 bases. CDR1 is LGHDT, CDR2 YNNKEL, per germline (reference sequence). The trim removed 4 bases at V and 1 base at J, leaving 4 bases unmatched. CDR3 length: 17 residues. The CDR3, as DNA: TGTGCCAGCAGCCCCGGGACTAGCGGGAGCGGCACAGATACGCAGTATTTT. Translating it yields CASSPGTSGSGTDTQYF.

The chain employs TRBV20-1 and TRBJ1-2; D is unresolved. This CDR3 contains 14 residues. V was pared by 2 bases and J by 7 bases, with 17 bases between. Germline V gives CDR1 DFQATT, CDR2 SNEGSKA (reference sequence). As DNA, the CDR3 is TGCAGTGCTAGATCCGCTTTGGGTTCGGGTGGCTACACCTTC. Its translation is CSARSALGSGGYTF.

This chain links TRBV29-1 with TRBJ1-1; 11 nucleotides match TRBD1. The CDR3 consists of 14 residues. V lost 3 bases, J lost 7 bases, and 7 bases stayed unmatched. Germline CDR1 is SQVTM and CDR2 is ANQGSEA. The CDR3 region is CSVEKDRGLGEAFF. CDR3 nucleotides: TGCAGCGTTGAGAAGGACAGGGGGCTTGGTGAAGCTTTCTTT.

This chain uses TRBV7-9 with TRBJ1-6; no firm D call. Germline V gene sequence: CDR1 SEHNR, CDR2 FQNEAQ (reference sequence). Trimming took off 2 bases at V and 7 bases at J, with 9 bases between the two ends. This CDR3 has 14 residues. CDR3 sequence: CASSLSEINSPLHF. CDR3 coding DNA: TGTGCCAGCAGCTTATCTGAGATCAATTCACCCCTCCACTTT.

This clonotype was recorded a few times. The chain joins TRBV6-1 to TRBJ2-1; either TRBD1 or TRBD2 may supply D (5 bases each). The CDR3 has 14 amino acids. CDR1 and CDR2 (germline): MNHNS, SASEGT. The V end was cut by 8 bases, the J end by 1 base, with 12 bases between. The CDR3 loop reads CASSMGVSYNEQFF. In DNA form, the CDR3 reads TGTGCCAGCTCAATGGGGGTTTCCTACAATGAGCAGTTCTTC.

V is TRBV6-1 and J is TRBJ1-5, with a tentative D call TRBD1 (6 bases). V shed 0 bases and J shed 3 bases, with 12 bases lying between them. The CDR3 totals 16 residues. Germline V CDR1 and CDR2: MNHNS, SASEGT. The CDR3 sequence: CASSEAYRVYNQPQHF. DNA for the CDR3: TGTGCCAGCAGTGAAGCGTACAGGGTTTACAATCAGCCCCAGCATTTT.

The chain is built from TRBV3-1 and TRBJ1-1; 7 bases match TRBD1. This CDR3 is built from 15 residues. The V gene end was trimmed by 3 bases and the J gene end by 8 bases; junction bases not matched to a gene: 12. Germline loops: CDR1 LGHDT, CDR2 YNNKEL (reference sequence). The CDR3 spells CASSQGYRQGGEAFF. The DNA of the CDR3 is TGTGCCAGCAGCCAGGGGTATCGACAGGGAGGGGAAGCTTTCTTT.